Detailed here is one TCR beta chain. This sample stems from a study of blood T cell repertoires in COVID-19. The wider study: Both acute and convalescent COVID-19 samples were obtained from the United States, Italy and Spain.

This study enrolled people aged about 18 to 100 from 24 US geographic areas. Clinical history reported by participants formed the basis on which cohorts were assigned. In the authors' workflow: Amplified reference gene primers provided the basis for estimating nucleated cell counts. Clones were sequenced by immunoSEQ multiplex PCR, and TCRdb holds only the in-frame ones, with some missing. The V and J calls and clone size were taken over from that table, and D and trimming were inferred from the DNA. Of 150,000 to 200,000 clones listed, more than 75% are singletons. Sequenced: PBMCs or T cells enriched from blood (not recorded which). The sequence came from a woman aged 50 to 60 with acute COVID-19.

The CDR3 sequence: CASSFGEGGQPQHF. The CDR3 nucleotides read TGTGCCAGCAGCTTCGGTGAGGGGGGGCAGCCCCAGCATTTT. V and J are TRBV5-6 and TRBJ1-5, with a possible D match to TRBD1 (6 bases). The CDR3 covers 14 residues. Germline V lookup: CDR1 SGHDT, CDR2 YYEEEE. The germline V and J ends were trimmed by 2 bases and 7 bases, with 13 bases remaining between them.